Presented here are 23 T cell receptor beta chains from one specimen sequenced in a study of blood T cell repertoires in COVID-19 (dated by TCRdb to 2020 to 2022). The library was generated by the immunoSEQ multiplex PCR assay. TCRdb carries this immuneACCESS record with in-frame sequences only. Its versions omit some clonotypes, under half of them owing to an unresolved V gene in the studies checked, with the rest unexplained. This sample has about 200,000 clones in its table, and around 80% of those were observed once. In total, the top ten clones hold about 7.4% of the sample. The sample taken for sequencing was peripheral blood. Receptor source: a woman aged 45-60 years with acute or convalescent COVID-19.

The V call is TRBV7-2, the J call TRBJ2-7, with a weak D call TRBD1 (6 bases). Per the germline V gene, CDR1 is SGHTA and CDR2 is FQGNSA. This CDR3 has 15 amino acids. Deletions cut 4 bases from V and 3 bases from J, with 16 bases between. In DNA form, the CDR3 reads TGTGCCAGCAGCTCAAACCAAGGGGGATACTACGAGCAGTACTTC. It specifies CASSSNQGGYYEQYF.

The V call is TRBV7-9, the J call TRBJ1-4, with 8 bases matching TRBD1. With V trimmed by 5 bases and J by 6 bases, 5 bases remained unmatched. The V gene's germline CDR1 is SEHNR and CDR2 FQNEAQ (reference sequence). The CDR3 has 14 residues. DNA of the CDR3: TGTGCCAGCAGCCAGGGACAGGAGGATGAAAAACTGTTTTTT. It specifies CASSQGQEDEKLFF.

The V and J genes are TRBV19 and TRBJ1-3; no clear D gene. Germline-derived CDR1 and CDR2 are LNHDA and SQIVND (reference sequence). CDR3 length equals 14 residues. The V end was cut by 8 bases, the J end by 0 bases, with 11 bases between. The CDR3 loop is CASREPTSGNTIYF. CDR3 DNA: TGTGCCAGTCGGGAACCAACCTCTGGAAACACCATATATTTT.

This clone was counted a single time. V usage is TRBV15 and J usage is TRBJ2-5; no clear D. The germline CDR1 and CDR2 sequences are LNHNV and YYDKDF (reference sequence). Trimming pared 1 base from V and 3 bases from J, leaving 9 bases between. This CDR3 comprises 14 residues. In nucleotides, the CDR3 is TGTGCCACCAGCAGAGGAATACGGGAAGAGACCCAGTACTTC. Amino acid sequence: CATSRGIREETQYF.

The chain carries TRBV27 and TRBJ2-7, with a possible D match to TRBD1 (6 bases). V was clipped by 5 bases and J by 0 bases, with 14 bases between them. The germline V gene encodes CDR1 MNHEY and CDR2 SMNVEV (reference sequence). The CDR3 extends over 15 amino acids. The CDR3 loop reads CASSPRGGSSYEQYF. As DNA, the CDR3 is TGTGCCAGCAGTCCCCGAGGGGGTAGCTCCTACGAGCAGTACTTC.

The chain combines TRBV6-6 with TRBJ2-1, with 8 bases lining up with TRBD1. The CDR3 contains 15 residues. Germline V gene sequence: CDR1 MNHNY, CDR2 SVGAGI (reference sequence). V lost 5 bases to trimming and J lost 2 bases; unmatched junction nucleotides: 5. The CDR3 region has the DNA TGTGCCAGCAGTGCAGGGGGCGGGACCTACAATGAGCAGTTCTTC. Its translation: CASSAGGGTYNEQFF.

The chain is built from TRBV10-3 and TRBJ2-7; D is uncertain. The CDR3 is 13 residues long. The V gene's germline CDR1 is ENHRY and CDR2 SYGVKD. Trimming took off 0 bases at V and 7 bases at J, with 10 bases between the two ends. The CDR3 loop is CAISESPNWEQYF. CDR3 in DNA: TGTGCCATCAGTGAGTCACCCAACTGGGAGCAGTACTTC.

The chain carries TRBV7-2 and TRBJ2-7; no firm D call. The CDR3 spans 14 residues. Per the germline V gene, CDR1 is SGHTA and CDR2 is FQGNSA. The V end was cut by 3 bases, the J end by 4 bases, with 13 bases between. CDR3 DNA sequence: TGTGCCAGCAGCTTTATCGGCGGCTTTTACGAGCAGTACTTC. It is translated as CASSFIGGFYEQYF.

The CDR3 bases are TGTGCCAGCAGTTACCGGACTAGCGGGAGCACAGATACGCAGTATTTT. Translating it yields CASSYRTSGSTDTQYF. The chain uses TRBV6-5 and TRBJ2-3, with 11 bases fitting TRBD2. The V gene end was trimmed by 2 bases and the J gene end by 0 bases; junction bases not matched to a gene: 1. Germline-derived CDR1 and CDR2 are MNHEY and SVGAGI. The CDR3 length is 16 residues.

This clone appeared a few times. The CDR3 coding sequence is TGTGCCAGCAGCCCCCTGGCAGGCTCGTACACTGAAGCTTTCTTT. Its protein is CASSPLAGSYTEAFF. The chain uses TRBV27 and TRBJ1-1; no firm D call. The CDR3 totals 15 residues. Germline loops: CDR1 MNHEY, CDR2 SMNVEV (reference sequence). Trimming took off 6 bases at V and 3 bases at J, with 17 bases between the two ends.

The sample holds one count of this clone. The chain joins TRBV10-1 to TRBJ2-1, with TRBD2 matching 10 bases. The ends lost 4 bases at V and 0 bases at J; junction bases unmatched: 6. CDR1 is WNHNN, CDR2 SYGVQD, per germline (reference sequence). The CDR3 sequence is 17 residues long. The CDR3, as DNA: TGCGCCAGCAGTGCTGGACTAGCGGAAGGCTCCTACAATGAGCAGTTCTTC. Translated, it gives CASSAGLAEGSYNEQFF.

DNA of the CDR3: TGTGCCAGCAGTTCGTCCGGGGGGCGCGGGGGCTATGGCTACACCTTC. This codes for CASSSSGGRGGYGYTF. The chain couples TRBV6-5 to TRBJ1-2; possibly TRBD1 for D (6 bases). Trimming took off 4 bases at V and 4 bases at J, with 19 bases between the two ends. In germline, CDR1 is MNHEY, CDR2 SVGAGI. The CDR3 has 16 amino acids.

This chain connects TRBV5-1 to TRBJ1-2; 9 bases match TRBD1. Germline V CDR1 and CDR2: SGHRS, YFSETQ. CDR3 length equals 16 residues. Trimming cost V 0 bases and J 8 bases; bases outside gene matches: 11. The CDR3 spells CASSLAPTGTGFGYTF. CDR3 sequence (DNA): TGCGCCAGCAGCTTGGCTCCAACCGGGACAGGGTTCGGCTACACCTTC.

The chain employs TRBV6-6 and TRBJ2-1, with 7 bases aligning to TRBD2. The J segment lost 11 bases and the V segment lost 5 bases, leaving 0 bases of the junction unmatched. The length of the CDR3 is 10 residues. Germline CDR1 reads MNHNY; CDR2 reads SVGAGI (reference sequence). The CDR3 spells CASSGTKQFF. The CDR3 bases are TGTGCCAGCAGTGGGACTAAGCAGTTCTTC.

The chain combines TRBV7-6 with TRBJ2-7; 7 bases align to TRBD2. This CDR3 contains 15 residues. In germline, CDR1 is SGHVS, CDR2 FNYEAQ. The J segment lost 4 bases and the V segment lost 5 bases, leaving 11 bases of the junction unmatched. CDR3 coding DNA: TGTGCCAGCAGCCCCCGGAGCGGGGTTATGTACGAGCAGTACTTC. This sequence encodes CASSPRSGVMYEQYF.

J is TRBJ2-1 and V is TRBV29-1; possible D gene TRBD2, 5 bases. This CDR3 spans 12 amino acids. CDR1 SQVTM and CDR2 ANQGSEA come from the germline V gene. Trimming stripped 3 bases from V and 9 bases from J, with 12 bases between. CDR3 loop: CSVEVRRGEQFF. DNA of the CDR3: TGCAGCGTTGAGGTACGTCGGGGTGAGCAGTTCTTC.

This sequence joins TRBV7-9 and TRBJ2-3; a weak D match, TRBD2 (6 bases). The CDR3 loop spans 14 amino acids. In germline, CDR1 is SEHNR, CDR2 FQNEAQ (reference sequence). The ends were cut back, 5 bases at V and 0 bases at J, with 9 bases in the middle. CDR3 in DNA: TGTGCCAGCAGCCCGGGGGTTAGCACAGATACGCAGTATTTT. This codes for CASSPGVSTDTQYF.

This clone was detected a few times. This rearrangement joins TRBV9 to TRBJ1-3, with D perhaps matching TRBD1 (6 bases). Germline loops: CDR1 SGDLS, CDR2 YYNGEE. Trimming removed 0 bases from V and 4 bases from J, with 14 bases in between. The CDR3 extends over 16 amino acids. In DNA, the CDR3 is TGTGCCAGCAGCGTAGGGGCAGGGACATCAGGAAACACCATATATTTT. Amino acids: CASSVGAGTSGNTIYF.

This clone was counted once. This sequence joins TRBV13 and TRBJ2-3, with 7 bases identical to TRBD2. V trimming: 2 bases; J trimming: 2 bases; junction bases outside the gene matches: 4. The CDR3 has 15 residues. In germline, CDR1 is PRHDT, CDR2 FYEKMQ (reference sequence). CDR3 sequence: CASSLKAGLTDTQYF. The DNA for the CDR3 is TGTGCCAGCAGCTTAAAAGCGGGGCTCACAGATACGCAGTATTTT.

The genes are TRBV24-1 and TRBJ2-3; 7 bases are shared with TRBD2. J was trimmed by 4 bases and V by 5 bases; bases with no gene match: 11. This CDR3 has 16 amino acids. Germline V gene sequence: CDR1 KGHDR, CDR2 SFDVKD. The CDR3 protein is CATSGNPGGIADTQYF. The CDR3 DNA reads as TGTGCCACCAGTGGGAACCCGGGAGGCATCGCAGATACGCAGTATTTT.

V gene TRBV5-6 combines with J gene TRBJ2-1, with TRBD2 matching over 7 bases. The CDR3 totals 15 residues. Trimming removed 1 base from V and 4 bases from J; junction bases left unmatched: 5. The germline gives CDR1 SGHDT, CDR2 YYEEEE. The CDR3 loop is CASSLRLAEYNEQFF. In DNA form, the CDR3 reads TGTGCCAGCAGCTTGAGACTAGCCGAATACAATGAGCAGTTCTTC.

V usage is TRBV28 and J usage is TRBJ1-2, with unresolved D. CDR1 MDHEN and CDR2 SYDVKM come from the germline V gene. CDR3 length: 13 residues. Trimming shortened V by 7 bases and J by 3 bases, and 12 bases separated the two germline ends. CDR3 sequence: CASTSRSDYGYTF. DNA of the CDR3: TGTGCCAGCACTAGTAGATCGGACTATGGCTACACCTTC.

The CDR3 DNA follows: TGTGCCAGCACTAAAGGACGGCGGGAGGGTACATACTCCTACGAGCAGTACTTC. This translates into CASTKGRREGTYSYEQYF. The V call is TRBV21-1, the J call TRBJ2-7; the D call TRBD2 from the table was never checked on the DNA. TRBV21-1 is a pseudogene. CDR3 size: 18 residues.